The entry below gives a single T cell receptor (beta chain) sequence along with its context. Between the trimmed V and J ends, which lost 1 base and 8 bases, there was a span of 6 bases. The CDR3 consists of 13 residues. CDR1 and CDR2 from the germline V gene are SEHNR and FQNEAQ (reference sequence). This record belongs to a study of OX40 agonist ivuxolimab in advanced cancers. The protocol was immunoSEQ multiplex PCR, while the TCRdb copy is restricted to in-frame clones and leaves out a portion. This sample has approximately 80,000 clones, with roughly nine tenths found just once. This chain uses TRBV7-9 with TRBJ1-6, with D unresolved. Here the sequenced sample was CD4+ or CD8+ T cells sorted from blood, taken in a trial of the OX40 agonist ivuxolimab. The origin of this receptor is an adult with an advanced solid tumor such as melanoma, head and neck, liver or kidney cancer. In DNA form, the CDR3 reads TGTGCCAGCAGCTTAGGTTTAGATTCACCCCTCCACTTT. This translates into CASSLGLDSPLHF.